Described below is a single T cell receptor (beta chain) sequence and its context. What it binds is not known. Germline CDR1 reads WNHNN; CDR2 reads SYGVQD (reference sequence). The CDR3 is made up of 13 amino acids. With 5 bases clipped from V and 6 bases from J, the junction kept 6 bases outside the gene matches. These data originate in a study of cytomegalovirus exposure and HLA in healthy donors. Findings of the study overall: Later on, an analysis tied over 15,000 TCR beta sequences to HLA alleles at 0.05 false discovery rate. Data from an earlier analysis indicated that most TCR beta V segments were productive either about 87% or about 30% of the time.

13 Jbeta primers and 60 Vbeta primers were used for the PCR. The table came from immunoSEQ multiplex PCR; TCRdb's copy has only in-frame clones and leaves some out. The data hold roughly 160,000 clones, with roughly 80% observed a single time. Sequencing was performed on PBMCs. The TCR comes from a male donor in good health and CMV-seronegative. V usage is TRBV10-1 and J usage is TRBJ1-1, with 7 nucleotides matching TRBD1. CDR3 DNA sequence: TGCGCCAGCAGTAAGACAGGGATCGCTGAAGCTTTCTTT. Translating it yields CASSKTGIAEAFF.